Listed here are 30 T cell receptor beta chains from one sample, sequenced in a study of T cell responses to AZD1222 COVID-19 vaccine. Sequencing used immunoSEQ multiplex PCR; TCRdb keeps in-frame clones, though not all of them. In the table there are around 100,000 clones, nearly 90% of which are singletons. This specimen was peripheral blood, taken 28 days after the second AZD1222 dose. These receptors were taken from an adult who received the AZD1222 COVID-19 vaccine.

DNA for the CDR3: TGTGCCAGTAGTACATCGGGACTAGCGGGAGGACATACGCAGTATTTT. Translating gives CASSTSGLAGGHTQYF. The chain employs TRBV19 and TRBJ2-3; 15 bases map to TRBD2. There are 16 residues in the CDR3. CDR1 and CDR2 (germline): LNHDA, SQIVND (reference sequence). V dropped 4 bases and J dropped 7; count of bases not matched to a gene: 6.

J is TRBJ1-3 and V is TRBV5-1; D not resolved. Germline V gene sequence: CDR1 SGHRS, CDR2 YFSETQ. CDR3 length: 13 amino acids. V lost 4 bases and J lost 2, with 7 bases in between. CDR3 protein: CASSKTTGNTIYF. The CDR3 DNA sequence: TGCGCCAGCAGCAAAACGACTGGAAACACCATATATTTT.

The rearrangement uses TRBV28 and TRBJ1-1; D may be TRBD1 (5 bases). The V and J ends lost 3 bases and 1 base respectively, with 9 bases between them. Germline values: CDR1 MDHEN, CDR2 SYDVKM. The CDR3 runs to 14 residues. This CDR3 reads CASSLGTTNTEAFF. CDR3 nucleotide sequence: TGTGCCAGCAGTTTGGGGACCACGAACACTGAAGCTTTCTTT.

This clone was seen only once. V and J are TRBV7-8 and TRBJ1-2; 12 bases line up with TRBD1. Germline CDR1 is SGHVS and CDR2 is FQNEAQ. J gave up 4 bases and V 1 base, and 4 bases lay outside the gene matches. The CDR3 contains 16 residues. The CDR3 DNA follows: TGTGCCAGCAGCTTAGAACCGGGACAGGGGGCCTATGGCTACACCTTC. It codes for CASSLEPGQGAYGYTF.

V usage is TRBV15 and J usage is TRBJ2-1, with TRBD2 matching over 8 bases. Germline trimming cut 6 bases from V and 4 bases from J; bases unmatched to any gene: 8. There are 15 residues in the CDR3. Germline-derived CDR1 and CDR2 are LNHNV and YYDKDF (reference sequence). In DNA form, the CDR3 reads TGTGCCACCAGGTGGGCTAGCGGGCGATACAATGAGCAGTTCTTC. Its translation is CATRWASGRYNEQFF.

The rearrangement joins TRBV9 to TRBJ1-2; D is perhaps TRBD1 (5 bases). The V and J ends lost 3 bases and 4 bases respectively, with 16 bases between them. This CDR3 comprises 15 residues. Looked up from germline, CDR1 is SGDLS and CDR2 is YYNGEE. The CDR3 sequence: CASSAPGGAFYGYTF. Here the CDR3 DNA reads TGTGCCAGCAGCGCGCCAGGAGGGGCGTTCTATGGCTACACCTTC.

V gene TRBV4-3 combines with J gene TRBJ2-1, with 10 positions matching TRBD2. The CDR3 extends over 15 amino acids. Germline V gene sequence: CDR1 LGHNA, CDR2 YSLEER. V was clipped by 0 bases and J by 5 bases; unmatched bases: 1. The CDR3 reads CASSQELAGHNEQFF. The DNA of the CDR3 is TGCGCCAGCAGCCAAGAACTAGCGGGACACAATGAGCAGTTCTTC.

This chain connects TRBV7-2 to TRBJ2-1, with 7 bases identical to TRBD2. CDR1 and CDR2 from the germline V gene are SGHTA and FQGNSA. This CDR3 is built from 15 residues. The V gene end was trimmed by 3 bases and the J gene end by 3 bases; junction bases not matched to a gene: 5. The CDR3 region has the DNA TGTGCCAGCAGCTTGGCGCGGGAGATCTACAATGAGCAGTTCTTC. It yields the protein CASSLAREIYNEQFF. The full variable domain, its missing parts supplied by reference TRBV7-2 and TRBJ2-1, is GAGVSQSPSNKVTEKGKDVELRCDPISGHTALYWYRQSLGQGLEFLIYFQGNSAPDKSGLPSDRFSAERTGGSVSTLTIQRTQQEDSAVYLCASSLAREIYNEQFFGPGTRLTVL.

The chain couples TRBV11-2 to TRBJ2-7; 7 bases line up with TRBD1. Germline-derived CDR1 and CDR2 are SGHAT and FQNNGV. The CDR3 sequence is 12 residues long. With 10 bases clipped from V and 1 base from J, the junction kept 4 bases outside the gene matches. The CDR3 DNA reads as TGTGCCACCACGACAGGGTCCTACGAGCAGTACTTC. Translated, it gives CATTTGSYEQYF.

This CDR3 is CASSWGDRNQPQHF. In nucleotides, the CDR3 is TGTGCCAGTAGTTGGGGCGACCGGAATCAGCCCCAGCATTTT. The rearrangement links TRBV19 to TRBJ1-5; TRBD1 is a possible D gene (5 bases). V was trimmed by 5 bases and J by 4 bases, leaving 12 bases between them. The germline V gene encodes CDR1 LNHDA and CDR2 SQIVND (reference sequence). The CDR3 covers 14 residues.

CDR3 protein: CASTLTSGNTIYF. CDR3 nucleotide sequence: TGTGCCAGTACCCTCACTTCTGGAAACACCATATATTTT. This rearrangement joins TRBV19 to TRBJ1-3; D ambiguous. The germline gives CDR1 LNHDA, CDR2 SQIVND (reference sequence). V lost 7 bases and J 1 base, leaving 8 bases between the germline ends. The CDR3 runs to 13 residues.

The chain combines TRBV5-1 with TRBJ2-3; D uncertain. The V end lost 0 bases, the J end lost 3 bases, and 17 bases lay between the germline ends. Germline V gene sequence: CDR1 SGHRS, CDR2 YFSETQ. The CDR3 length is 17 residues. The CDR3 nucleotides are TGCGCCAGCAGCTTGGTTGGCGTCAGCCCCGATACAGATACGCAGTATTTT. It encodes CASSLVGVSPDTDTQYF.

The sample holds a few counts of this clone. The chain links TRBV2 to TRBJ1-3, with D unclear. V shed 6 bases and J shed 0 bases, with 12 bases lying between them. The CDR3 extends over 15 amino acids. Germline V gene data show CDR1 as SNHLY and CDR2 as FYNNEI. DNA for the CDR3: TGTGCCAGCAGAAGCGGCATCTTCTCTGGAAACACCATATATTTT. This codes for CASRSGIFSGNTIYF.

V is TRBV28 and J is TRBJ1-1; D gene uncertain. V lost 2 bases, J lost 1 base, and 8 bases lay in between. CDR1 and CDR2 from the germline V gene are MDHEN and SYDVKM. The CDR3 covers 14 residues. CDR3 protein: CASSLAGPNTEAFF. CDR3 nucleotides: TGTGCCAGCAGTTTAGCAGGTCCGAACACTGAAGCTTTCTTT.

The CDR3 DNA follows: TGTGCCAGCAGAGAAGGGACAGGTCTTCGCACAGATACGCAGTATTTT. As protein: CASREGTGLRTDTQYF. The V call is TRBV28, the J call TRBJ2-3; TRBD1 matches at 8 bases. Trimming took 6 bases from V and 1 from J; bases not matched to a gene: 9. CDR3 length equals 16 residues. Germline CDR1 is MDHEN and CDR2 is SYDVKM.

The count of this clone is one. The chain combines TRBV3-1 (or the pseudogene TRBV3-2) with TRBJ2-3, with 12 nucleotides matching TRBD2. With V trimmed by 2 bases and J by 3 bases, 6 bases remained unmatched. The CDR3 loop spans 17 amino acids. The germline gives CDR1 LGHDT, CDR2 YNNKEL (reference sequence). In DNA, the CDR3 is TGTGCCAGCAGCCAAAATCCCGGACTAGCGGGAACAGATACGCAGTATTTT. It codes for CASSQNPGLAGTDTQYF.

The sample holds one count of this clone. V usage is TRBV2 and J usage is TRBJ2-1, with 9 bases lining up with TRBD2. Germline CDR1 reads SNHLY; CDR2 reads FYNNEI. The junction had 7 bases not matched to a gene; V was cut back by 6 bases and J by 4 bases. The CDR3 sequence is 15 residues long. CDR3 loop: CASRGGLAGYNEQFF. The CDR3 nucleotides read TGTGCCAGCAGGGGTGGGCTAGCGGGATACAATGAGCAGTTCTTC. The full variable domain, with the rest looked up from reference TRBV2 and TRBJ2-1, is EPEVTQTPSHQVTQMGQEVILRCVPISNHLYFYWYRQILGQKVEFLVSFYNNEISEKSEIFDDQFSVERPDGSNFTLKIRSTKLEDSAMYFCASRGGLAGYNEQFFGPGTRLTVL.

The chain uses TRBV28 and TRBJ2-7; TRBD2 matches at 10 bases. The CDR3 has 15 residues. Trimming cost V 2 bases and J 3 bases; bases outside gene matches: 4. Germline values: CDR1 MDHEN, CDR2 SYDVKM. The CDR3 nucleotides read TGTGCCAGCAGTTTAGGGCTAGCGGGAGACTACGAGCAGTACTTC. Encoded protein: CASSLGLAGDYEQYF.

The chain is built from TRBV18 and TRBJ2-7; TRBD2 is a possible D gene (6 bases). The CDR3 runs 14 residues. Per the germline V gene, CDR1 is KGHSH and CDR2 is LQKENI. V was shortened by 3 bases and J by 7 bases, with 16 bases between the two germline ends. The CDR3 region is CASSPSQGGGEQYF. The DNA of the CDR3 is TGTGCCAGCTCACCGTCTCAGGGAGGCGGTGAGCAGTACTTC.

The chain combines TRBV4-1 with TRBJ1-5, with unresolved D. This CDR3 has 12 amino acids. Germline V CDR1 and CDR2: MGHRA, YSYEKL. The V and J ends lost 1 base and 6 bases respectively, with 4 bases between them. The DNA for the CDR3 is TGCGCCAGCAGCCAAGGAGGTCAGCCCCAGCATTTT. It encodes CASSQGGQPQHF.

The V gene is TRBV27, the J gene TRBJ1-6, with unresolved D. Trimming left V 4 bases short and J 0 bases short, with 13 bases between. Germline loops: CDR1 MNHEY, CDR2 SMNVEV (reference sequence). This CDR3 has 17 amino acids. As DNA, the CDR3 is TGTGCCAGCAGTTCGTACAGCTCCAGCTCCTATAATTCACCCCTCCACTTT. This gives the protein CASSSYSSSSYNSPLHF.

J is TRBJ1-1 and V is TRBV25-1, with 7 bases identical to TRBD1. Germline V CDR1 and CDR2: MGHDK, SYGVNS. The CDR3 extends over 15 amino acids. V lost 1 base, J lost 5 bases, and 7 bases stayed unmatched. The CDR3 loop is CASSEFEGARTEAFF. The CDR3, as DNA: TGTGCCAGCAGTGAATTTGAGGGGGCGCGGACTGAAGCTTTCTTT.

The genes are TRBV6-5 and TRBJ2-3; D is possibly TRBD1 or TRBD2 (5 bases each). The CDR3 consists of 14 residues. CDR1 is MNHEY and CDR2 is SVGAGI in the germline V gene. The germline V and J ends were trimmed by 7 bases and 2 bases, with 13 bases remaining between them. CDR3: CASTPRGYTDTQYF. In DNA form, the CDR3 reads TGTGCCAGCACCCCCCGGGGCTACACAGATACGCAGTATTTT.

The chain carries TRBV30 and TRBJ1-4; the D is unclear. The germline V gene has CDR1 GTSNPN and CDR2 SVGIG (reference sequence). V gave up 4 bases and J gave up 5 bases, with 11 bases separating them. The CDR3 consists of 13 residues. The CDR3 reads CAWTPGPNEKLFF. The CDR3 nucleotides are TGTGCCTGGACCCCGGGCCCCAATGAAAAACTGTTTTTT.

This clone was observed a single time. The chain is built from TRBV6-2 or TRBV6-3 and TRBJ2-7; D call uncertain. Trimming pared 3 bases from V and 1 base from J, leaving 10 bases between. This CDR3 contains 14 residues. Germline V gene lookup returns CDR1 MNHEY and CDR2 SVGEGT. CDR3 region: CASSYRKSSYEQYF. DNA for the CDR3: TGTGCCAGCAGTTATCGTAAGTCATCCTACGAGCAGTACTTC.

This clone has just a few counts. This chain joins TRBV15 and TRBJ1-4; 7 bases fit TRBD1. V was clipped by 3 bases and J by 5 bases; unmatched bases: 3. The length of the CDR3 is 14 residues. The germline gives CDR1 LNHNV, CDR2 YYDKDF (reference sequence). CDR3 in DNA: TGTGCCACCAGCAGGGGAGGGGGCAATGAAAAACTGTTTTTT. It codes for CATSRGGGNEKLFF.

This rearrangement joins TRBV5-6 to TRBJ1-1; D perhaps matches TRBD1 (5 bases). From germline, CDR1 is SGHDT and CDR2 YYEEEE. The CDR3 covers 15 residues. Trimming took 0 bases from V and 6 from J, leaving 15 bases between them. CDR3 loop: CASSLVSGFDAEAFF. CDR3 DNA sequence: TGTGCCAGCAGCTTGGTTTCAGGGTTCGACGCTGAAGCTTTCTTT.

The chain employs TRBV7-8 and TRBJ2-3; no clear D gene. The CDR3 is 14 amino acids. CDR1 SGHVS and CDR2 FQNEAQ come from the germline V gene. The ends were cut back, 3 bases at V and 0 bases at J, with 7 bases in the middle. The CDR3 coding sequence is TGTGCCAGCAGCTTTACAAGGAGCACAGATACGCAGTATTTT. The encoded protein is CASSFTRSTDTQYF.

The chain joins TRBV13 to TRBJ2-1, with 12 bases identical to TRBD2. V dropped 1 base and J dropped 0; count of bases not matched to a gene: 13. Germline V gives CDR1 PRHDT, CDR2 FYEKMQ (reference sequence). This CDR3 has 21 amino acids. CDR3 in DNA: TGTGCCAGCAGCTTAGTTTCCCTAGCGGGAGGGCCCTTGGGCTCCTACAATGAGCAGTTCTTC. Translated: CASSLVSLAGGPLGSYNEQFF.

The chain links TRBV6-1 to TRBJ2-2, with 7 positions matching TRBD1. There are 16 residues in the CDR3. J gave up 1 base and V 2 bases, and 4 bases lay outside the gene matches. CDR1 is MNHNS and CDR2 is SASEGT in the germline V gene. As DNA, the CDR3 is TGTGCCAGCAGTGAACTGACAGGGTGGAACACCGGGGAGCTGTTTTTT. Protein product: CASSELTGWNTGELFF.